The 27 T cell receptor beta chains listed next were all sequenced from one sample in a study of OX40 agonist ivuxolimab in advanced cancers. Sequencing was performed with immunoSEQ multiplex PCR; in TCRdb, only in-frame clones are kept and a portion is missing. Of 69,000 or so clones listed, approximately 87% are singletons. The specimen was CD4+ or CD8+ T cells sorted from blood, collected in a trial of the OX40 agonist ivuxolimab. These receptors were obtained from an adult with an advanced solid tumor such as melanoma, head and neck, liver or kidney cancer.

The gene calls are TRBV5-1 and TRBJ1-1; D is unresolved. Deletions cut 3 bases from V and 1 base from J, with 10 bases between. The V gene's germline CDR1 is SGHRS and CDR2 YFSETQ. This CDR3 comprises 14 residues. The CDR3, as DNA: TGCGCCAGCAGCTGGGGTACAGCGAACACTGAAGCTTTCTTT. This gives the protein CASSWGTANTEAFF.

This chain's CDR3 is CASSLARGQIDGELFF. The CDR3 coding sequence is TGTGCCAGCAGCTTGGCAAGGGGGCAAATTGACGGGGAGCTGTTTTTT. The chain couples TRBV5-4 to TRBJ2-2, with TRBD1 identical over 7 bases. The CDR3 covers 16 residues. Unmatched junction bases numbered 9, after V lost 0 bases and J lost 7 bases. CDR1 and CDR2 (germline): SGHNT, YYREEE (reference sequence).

V is TRBV5-1 and J is TRBJ1-1; the match to TRBD1 covers 7 bases. Germline V CDR1 and CDR2: SGHRS, YFSETQ. The V gene end was trimmed by 4 bases and the J gene end by 2 bases; junction bases not matched to a gene: 11. The length of the CDR3 is 16 residues. The CDR3 is CASSIDRVGGNTEAFF. The DNA for the CDR3 is TGCGCCAGCAGCATTGACAGGGTTGGGGGAAACACTGAAGCTTTCTTT.

The gene calls are TRBV11-3 and TRBJ2-4; 7 nucleotides line up with TRBD2. Germline V lookup: CDR1 SGHNT, CDR2 YENEEA. After removal of 1 base from V and 1 base from J, the junction contained 4 bases not matched to a gene. This CDR3 spans 16 amino acids. The CDR3 spells CASSLVSGGAKNIQYF. In DNA, the CDR3 is TGTGCCAGCAGCTTAGTTTCGGGAGGTGCCAAAAACATTCAGTACTTC.

The rearrangement joins TRBV7-6 to TRBJ2-6; D possibly corresponds to TRBD2 (6 bases). V lost 4 bases, J lost 0 bases, and 16 bases lay in between. The CDR3 covers 18 residues. Germline loops: CDR1 SGHVS, CDR2 FNYEAQ. DNA of the CDR3: TGTGCCAGCAGCTGGAAGACAGCGACTAGCTCTGGGGCCAACGTCCTGACTTTC. It codes for CASSWKTATSSGANVLTF.

This clone showed up just once. The chain employs TRBV5-5 and TRBJ2-1, with D perhaps matching TRBD2 (6 bases). Per the germline V gene, CDR1 is SGHKS and CDR2 is YYEKEE (reference sequence). The CDR3 has 16 amino acids. Deletions cut 5 bases from V and 6 bases from J, with 21 bases between. The CDR3 DNA reads as TGTGCCAGCAGGGCGGGGACCCCAAATTGGCCCAATGAGCAGTTCTTC. Its protein is CASRAGTPNWPNEQFF.

V usage is TRBV7-2 and J usage is TRBJ1-6; maybe TRBD1 (6 bases). V lost 5 bases and J 0 bases, leaving 14 bases between the germline ends. This CDR3 has 17 residues. Germline V lookup: CDR1 SGHTA, CDR2 FQGNSA. The chain's CDR3 is CASSPRTASSYNSPLHF. CDR3 bases: TGTGCCAGCAGCCCCCGGACAGCGAGCTCCTATAATTCACCCCTCCACTTT.

This chain connects TRBV28 to TRBJ2-3; no clear D. Deletions cut 8 bases from V and 6 bases from J, with 6 bases between. Germline V gene sequence: CDR1 MDHEN, CDR2 SYDVKM. This CDR3 comprises 10 residues. The CDR3 sequence: CASSVDTQYF. The CDR3 bases are TGTGCCAGCTCCGTGGATACGCAGTATTTT.

J is TRBJ2-3 and V is TRBV29-1; D gene unclear. Germline V gene data show CDR1 as SQVTM and CDR2 as ANQGSEA. V was pared by 5 bases and J by 0 bases, with 12 bases between. This CDR3 contains 14 residues. The CDR3 DNA sequence: TGCAGCGTTATCAGGCAGCCAAGCACAGATACGCAGTATTTT. The encoded protein is CSVIRQPSTDTQYF.

The chain joins TRBV9 to TRBJ2-3; 12 nucleotides align to TRBD2. J gave up 4 bases and V 0 bases, and 9 bases lay outside the gene matches. This CDR3 is built from 18 residues. Germline values: CDR1 SGDLS, CDR2 YYNGEE. The chain's CDR3 is CASSVGVLAGGGADTQYF. DNA of the CDR3: TGTGCCAGCAGCGTAGGAGTGCTAGCGGGGGGGGGCGCAGATACGCAGTATTTT.

The gene calls are TRBV29-1 and TRBJ2-3, with 14 nucleotides matching TRBD2. The CDR3 covers 14 residues. CDR1 is SQVTM and CDR2 is ANQGSEA in the germline V gene. V shed 5 bases and J 6 bases; nucleotides not matched to a gene: 4. CDR3 protein: CSVRTSGRFDTQYF. DNA of the CDR3: TGCAGCGTTAGGACTAGCGGGAGGTTTGATACGCAGTATTTT.

The chain is built from TRBV5-1 and TRBJ1-1; no definite D call. The CDR3 extends over 13 amino acids. V was shortened by 0 bases and J by 7 bases, with 10 bases between the two germline ends. Germline values: CDR1 SGHRS, CDR2 YFSETQ. The CDR3 DNA follows: TGCGCCAGCAGCTTGGGCCCGGGGTATGAAGCTTTCTTT. Its protein is CASSLGPGYEAFF. The whole variable domain, remainder taken from reference TRBV5-1 and TRBJ1-1, is KAGVTQTPRYLIKTRGQQVTLSCSPISGHRSVSWYQQTPGQGLQFLFEYFSETQRNKGNFPGRFSGRQFSNSRSEMNVSTLELGDSALYLCASSLGPGYEAFFGQGTRLTVV.

This clone was picked up a small number of times. The V and J genes are TRBV7-3 and TRBJ2-1; D is unclear. The CDR3 is 13 amino acids. V was cut by 2 bases and J by 6 bases, with 8 bases left in between. Looked up from germline, CDR1 is SGHTA and CDR2 is FQGTGA. In DNA form, the CDR3 reads TGTGCCAGCAGCTTAGGGAAGGGCAATGAGCAGTTCTTC. This gives the protein CASSLGKGNEQFF. Supplemented by reference TRBV7-3 and TRBJ2-1, the full variable domain reads GAGVSQTPSNKVTEKGKYVELRCDPISGHTALYWYRQSLGQGPEFLIYFQGTGAADDSGLPNDRFFAVRPEGSVSTLKIQRTERGDSAVYLCASSLGKGNEQFFGPGTRLTVL.

The chain links TRBV5-1 to TRBJ2-2, with D unclear. Germline V CDR1 and CDR2: SGHRS, YFSETQ. The CDR3 runs to 13 residues. The germline V and J ends were trimmed by 1 base and 6 bases, with 7 bases remaining between them. The CDR3 sequence: CASSLNYAGELFF. The CDR3 nucleotides read TGCGCCAGCAGCTTGAATTACGCCGGGGAGCTGTTTTTT.

The CDR3: CASSPRPAGVQNTGELFF. The CDR3 DNA sequence: TGTGCCAGCAGCCCTCGTCCAGCGGGAGTGCAGAACACCGGGGAGCTGTTTTTT. This chain joins TRBV4-2 and TRBJ2-2; TRBD2 agrees at 8 bases. The CDR3 consists of 18 residues. Germline values: CDR1 LGHNA, CDR2 YNFKEQ. After removal of 4 bases from V and 1 base from J, the junction contained 11 bases not matched to a gene.

The V and J genes are TRBV29-1 and TRBJ2-7; D is unresolved. The CDR3 sequence is 12 residues long. V was pared by 5 bases and J by 2 bases, with 10 bases between. CDR1 is SQVTM, CDR2 ANQGSEA, per germline. DNA of the CDR3: TGCAGCGTTTTTGGACGGACCTACGAGCAGTACTTC. The encoded protein is CSVFGRTYEQYF.

This clone was picked up a small number of times. The chain joins TRBV7-3 to TRBJ2-1; 10 bases are shared with TRBD2. This CDR3 is 18 amino acids long. After removal of 5 bases from V and 2 bases from J, the junction contained 12 bases not matched to a gene. Looked up from germline, CDR1 is SGHTA and CDR2 is FQGTGA. CDR3: CASSPSGGDMPTYNEQFF. In nucleotides, the CDR3 is TGTGCCAGCAGCCCGAGCGGGGGGGACATGCCTACCTACAATGAGCAGTTCTTC.

This rearrangement joins TRBV5-4 to TRBJ2-7; the D is unclear. The germline V gene has CDR1 SGHNT and CDR2 YYREEE (reference sequence). The CDR3 totals 13 residues. The V end was cut by 0 bases, the J end by 5 bases, with 9 bases between. The CDR3 is CASSLAAVDEQYF. The CDR3 DNA reads as TGTGCCAGCAGCTTGGCCGCGGTAGACGAGCAGTACTTC. Together with reference TRBV5-4 and TRBJ2-7, the CDR3 gives the full variable domain: ETGVTQSPTHLIKTRGQQVTLRCSSQSGHNTVSWYQQALGQGPQFIFQYYREEENGRGNFPPRFSGLQFPNYSSELNVNALELDDSALYLCASSLAAVDEQYFGPGTRLTVT.

Only a few counts were recorded for this clone. The V gene is TRBV6-5, the J gene TRBJ2-7, with no clear D. The CDR3 has 13 residues. CDR1 is MNHEY, CDR2 SVGAGI, per germline. V was clipped by 6 bases and J by 3 bases, with 12 bases between them. Here the CDR3 DNA reads TGTGCCAGCAGCCGCCTGGACGGCTACGAGCAGTACTTC. Translation gives CASSRLDGYEQYF.

V and J are TRBV5-4 and TRBJ1-2; 7 positions agree with TRBD1. V gave up 4 bases and J gave up 1 base; unmatched junction bases: 7. The CDR3 runs to 15 residues. CDR1 SGHNT and CDR2 YYREEE come from the germline V gene (reference sequence). The CDR3 here is CASSRGTDNNYGYTF. The CDR3 DNA is TGTGCCAGCAGCCGCGGGACAGATAATAACTATGGCTACACCTTC.

The V and J genes are TRBV20-1 and TRBJ2-7, with D perhaps matching TRBD1 (6 bases). The CDR3 has 11 amino acids. With 6 bases removed from V and 3 bases from J, the gap between germline ends came to 9 bases. Germline assignment: CDR1 DFQATT and CDR2 SNEGSKA (reference sequence). The CDR3 DNA follows: TGCAGTGCGCCCAGGGGCTACGAGCAGTACTTC. It specifies CSAPRGYEQYF.

The CDR3 DNA reads as TGTGCCAGCAGTTCGATTCTAGCGGGAGGGCCAGATACGCAGTATTTT. It yields the protein CASSSILAGGPDTQYF. This chain joins TRBV27 and TRBJ2-3; 12 bases match TRBD2. Trimming cost V 4 bases and J 4 bases; bases outside gene matches: 6. This CDR3 is 16 amino acids long. Per germline, CDR1 MNHEY and CDR2 SMNVEV (reference sequence).

The CDR3 nucleotides are TGTGCTAGTGGTACCCGGACAGATGAAGCTTTCTTT. Amino acid sequence: CASGTRTDEAFF. This rearrangement joins TRBV12-5 to TRBJ1-1; perhaps TRBD1 as D (6 bases). The CDR3 is 12 residues long. The V end lost 5 bases, the J end lost 7 bases, and 11 bases lay between the germline ends. Germline V gives CDR1 LGHNT, CDR2 FRNRAP.

V usage is TRBV27 and J usage is TRBJ2-7; the D gene is possibly TRBD2 (6 bases). From germline, CDR1 is MNHEY and CDR2 SMNVEV (reference sequence). The CDR3 covers 14 residues. V gave up 5 bases and J gave up 2 bases, with 13 bases separating them. CDR3 nucleotide sequence: TGTGCCAGCAGTCCCCGGCGGGGACCCTACGAGCAGTACTTC. Its protein product is CASSPRRGPYEQYF.

The chain carries TRBV5-1 and TRBJ1-2, with TRBD1 identical over 10 bases. V lost 4 bases and J lost 8; bases outside the gene matches: 14. The CDR3 totals 16 residues. CDR1 SGHRS and CDR2 YFSETQ come from the germline V gene. The CDR3 sequence is CASSLREGQGTIGYTF. For the CDR3, the DNA is TGCGCCAGCAGCCTCAGGGAGGGACAGGGGACAATCGGCTACACCTTC.

The genes are TRBV7-2 and TRBJ1-6, with a tentative D call TRBD1 (5 bases). With 5 bases removed from V and 0 bases from J, the gap between germline ends came to 11 bases. CDR3 length: 16 amino acids. The V gene's germline CDR1 is SGHTA and CDR2 FQGNSA. The CDR3 region has the DNA TGTGCCAGCAGCGCTGCAGGGAGCTCCTATAATTCACCCCTCCACTTT. This sequence encodes CASSAAGSSYNSPLHF.

V and J are TRBV28 and TRBJ2-2, with unresolved D. V dropped 3 bases and J dropped 1 base, with 6 bases sitting between them. This CDR3 has 14 residues. The germline V gene has CDR1 MDHEN and CDR2 SYDVKM. DNA of the CDR3: TGTGCCAGCAGTTTCACATGGAACACCGGGGAGCTGTTTTTT. This sequence encodes CASSFTWNTGELFF. Full variable domain (outside the CDR3, taken from reference TRBV28 and TRBJ2-2): DVKVTQSSRYLVKRTGEKVFLECVQDMDHENMFWYRQDPGLGLRLIYFSYDVKMKEKGDIPEGYSVSREKKERFSLILESASTNQTSMYLCASSFTWNTGELFFGEGSRLTVL.